The 21 T cell receptor beta chains presented below share a single source sample, sequenced in a study of OX40 agonist ivuxolimab in advanced cancers. This table comes from immunoSEQ multiplex PCR, and its TCRdb copy is limited to in-frame clones, with some not included. This sample carries over 45,000 clones, 88% of them seen once, and the ten largest clones take approximately 3.2%. Material: CD4+ or CD8+ T cells sorted from blood, obtained in a trial of the OX40 agonist ivuxolimab. The receptors were gathered from an adult with an advanced solid tumor such as melanoma, head and neck, liver or kidney cancer.

This clone was counted only a few times. The chain combines TRBV6-1 with TRBJ1-1; TRBD1 might be the D (5 bases). CDR1 and CDR2 from the germline V gene are MNHNS and SASEGT. The CDR3 length is 14 residues. The V end lost 2 bases, the J end lost 10 bases, and 17 bases lay between the germline ends. The CDR3 DNA is TGTGCCAGCAGTGAATCCGATTTTGTGGGGCGAGCTTTCTTT. It translates to CASSESDFVGRAFF.

The chain joins TRBV19 to TRBJ1-5; no clear D gene. Per the germline V gene, CDR1 is LNHDA and CDR2 is SQIVND (reference sequence). V dropped 1 base and J dropped 8 bases, with 15 bases sitting between them. CDR3 length: 15 residues. CDR3 sequence reads: CASSIGEALPEPQHF. Here the CDR3 DNA reads TGTGCCAGTAGTATAGGCGAGGCTTTGCCAGAGCCCCAGCATTTT. Drawing the rest from reference TRBV19 and TRBJ1-5, the complete variable domain is DGGITQSPKYLFRKEGQNVTLSCEQNLNHDAMYWYRQDPGQGLRLIYYSQIVNDFQKGDIAEGYSVSREKKESFPLTVTSAQKNPTAFYLCASSIGEALPEPQHFGDGTRLSIL.

The chain uses TRBV7-2 and TRBJ1-5; D gene unclear. Trimming cost V 1 base and J 7 bases, with 14 bases left between them. The CDR3 runs 15 residues. CDR1 is SGHTA and CDR2 is FQGNSA in the germline V gene. The CDR3 DNA follows: TGTGCCAGCAGCTTAGTCGGAGGGAGCGGCCAGCCCCAGCATTTT. This sequence encodes CASSLVGGSGQPQHF.

The chain has TRBV5-6 and TRBJ2-3; D might be TRBD2 (5 bases). V gave up 5 bases and J gave up 9 bases, with 13 bases separating them. The CDR3 sequence is 12 residues long. CDR1 and CDR2 from the germline V gene are SGHDT and YYEEEE. This CDR3 reads CASRLTPGTQYF. In DNA, the CDR3 is TGTGCCAGCAGGCTGACCCCGGGAACGCAGTATTTT.

The chain uses TRBV19 and TRBJ2-3; D is unresolved. Trimming took 4 bases from V and 1 from J, leaving 6 bases between them. This CDR3 comprises 13 residues. Germline V lookup: CDR1 LNHDA, CDR2 SQIVND (reference sequence). The CDR3 DNA follows: TGTGCCAGTAGTACCCTCGGCACAGATACGCAGTATTTT. This codes for CASSTLGTDTQYF.

The V and J genes are TRBV30 and TRBJ1-1, with D perhaps matching TRBD1 (6 bases). Trimming stripped 1 base from V and 6 bases from J, with 27 bases between. Germline V gives CDR1 GTSNPN, CDR2 SVGIG (reference sequence). The CDR3 loop spans 18 amino acids. CDR3 region: CAWSADRGRGITVAEAFF. In DNA, the CDR3 is TGTGCCTGGAGTGCCGATCGAGGCAGGGGCATTACGGTCGCTGAAGCTTTCTTT.

V and J are TRBV15 and TRBJ2-7, with 7 bases lining up with TRBD1. J lost 2 bases, V lost 3 bases, and 10 bases had no gene match. The CDR3 covers 16 residues. Germline CDR1 and CDR2: LNHNV and YYDKDF (reference sequence). CDR3 in DNA: TGTGCCACCAGCAGGCTGGAAGGGCAGGGGGCCTACGAGCAGTACTTC. This gives the protein CATSRLEGQGAYEQYF. The full variable domain, rest sourced from reference TRBV15 and TRBJ2-7, is DAMVIQNPRYQVTQFGKPVTLSCSQTLNHNVMYWYQQKSSQAPKLLFHYYDKDFNNEADTPDNFQSRRPNTSFCFLDIRSPGLGDTAMYLCATSRLEGQGAYEQYFGPGTRLTVT.

The chain combines TRBV6-5 with TRBJ2-7; 10 bases line up with TRBD2. Germline loops: CDR1 MNHEY, CDR2 SVGAGI. V was clipped by 6 bases and J by 7 bases; unmatched bases: 9. The length of the CDR3 is 14 residues. The DNA of the CDR3 is TGTGCCAGCAGCCGGGAGCGGGGGGGGCGGGAGCAGTACTTC. It translates to CASSRERGGREQYF.

The chain links TRBV7-2 to TRBJ2-2; D might be TRBD1 or TRBD2, each matching 5 bases. V was clipped by 3 bases and J by 7 bases, with 15 bases between them. Germline V lookup: CDR1 SGHTA, CDR2 FQGNSA. The CDR3 runs to 15 residues. CDR3 region: CASSFRGNDGGELFF. CDR3 nucleotide sequence: TGTGCCAGCAGCTTCCGGGGCAATGACGGCGGGGAGCTGTTTTTT.

The rearrangement joins TRBV19 to TRBJ2-3; D might be TRBD2 (6 bases). Germline CDR1 is LNHDA and CDR2 is SQIVND (reference sequence). The CDR3 has 14 amino acids. Between the trimmed V and J ends, which lost 6 bases and 7 bases, there was a span of 17 bases. The CDR3 protein is CASRRLGLQNTQYF. CDR3 DNA sequence: TGTGCCAGTAGGAGACTAGGGCTTCAAAATACGCAGTATTTT.

V usage is TRBV18 and J usage is TRBJ1-2; the D is unclear. The germline gives CDR1 KGHSH, CDR2 LQKENI. The ends were cut back, 2 bases at V and 0 bases at J, with 4 bases in the middle. There are 13 residues in the CDR3. Here the CDR3 reads CASSPSANYGYTF. As DNA, the CDR3 is TGTGCCAGCTCACCAAGCGCTAACTATGGCTACACCTTC.

V is TRBV19 and J is TRBJ1-5; a weak D match, TRBD1 (5 bases). Trimming shortened V by 3 bases and J by 1 base, and 16 bases separated the two germline ends. Germline V gives CDR1 LNHDA, CDR2 SQIVND (reference sequence). The CDR3 contains 17 residues. The CDR3: CASSINQGPSSNQPQHF. The CDR3 region has the DNA TGTGCCAGTAGTATTAATCAGGGACCTTCGAGCAATCAGCCCCAGCATTTT.

In its sample, this clone was seen a few times. V and J are TRBV27 and TRBJ2-7; tentatively, D is TRBD2 (7 bases). Germline CDR1 is MNHEY and CDR2 is SMNVEV (reference sequence). This CDR3 spans 16 amino acids. V was trimmed by 0 bases and J by 7 bases, leaving 19 bases between them. This CDR3 reads CASSLSGGAGPGEQYF. In DNA form, the CDR3 reads TGTGCCAGCAGTTTATCAGGGGGGGCAGGGCCTGGGGAGCAGTACTTC.

J is TRBJ1-2 and V is TRBV9; 9 bases fit TRBD1. Germline V lookup: CDR1 SGDLS, CDR2 YYNGEE. V lost 4 bases to trimming and J lost 4 bases; unmatched junction nucleotides: 8. The CDR3 runs 15 residues. Here the CDR3 reads CASSLEGQGSYGYTF. CDR3 DNA sequence: TGTGCCAGCAGCCTAGAGGGACAGGGTAGCTATGGCTACACCTTC.

The chain is built from TRBV7-2 and TRBJ2-5; D gene uncertain. The CDR3 consists of 12 residues. V lost 3 bases, J lost 5 bases, and 7 bases lay in between. Per germline, CDR1 SGHTA and CDR2 FQGNSA. The CDR3 sequence: CASSFRSETQYF. The CDR3 DNA reads as TGTGCCAGCAGCTTCCGTTCGGAGACCCAGTACTTC.

V gene TRBV28 combines with J gene TRBJ1-2, with unresolved D. V was cut by 6 bases and J by 8 bases, with 10 bases left in between. CDR1 is MDHEN and CDR2 is SYDVKM in the germline V gene. CDR3 length: 11 amino acids. This chain's CDR3 is CASSSVPGYTF. The CDR3 nucleotides are TGTGCCAGCAGCTCCGTGCCGGGCTACACCTTC.

This clone occurred once. The chain is built from TRBV9 and TRBJ2-6, with D perhaps TRBD1 (6 bases). Germline-derived CDR1 and CDR2 are SGDLS and YYNGEE. V was cut by 0 bases and J by 2 bases, with 6 bases left in between. There are 15 residues in the CDR3. The CDR3, as DNA: TGTGCCAGCAGCGTAGAGGGGGCTGGGGCCAACGTCCTGACTTTC. Translation gives CASSVEGAGANVLTF.

The chain joins TRBV11-3 to TRBJ2-1; D may match TRBD1 or TRBD2 (5 bases each). Trimming took off 0 bases at V and 8 bases at J, with 17 bases between the two ends. Germline assignment: CDR1 SGHNT and CDR2 YENEEA. CDR3 length: 16 amino acids. CDR3 amino acids: CASSLEGDGISDEQFF. The CDR3 DNA sequence: TGTGCCAGCAGCTTAGAGGGGGACGGGATCAGCGATGAGCAGTTCTTC.

V is TRBV30 and J is TRBJ1-2; D unclear. There are 14 residues in the CDR3. V dropped 6 bases and J dropped 8 bases, with 22 bases sitting between them. CDR1 and CDR2 from the germline V gene are GTSNPN and SVGIG (reference sequence). The CDR3: CACSTTSAWEGYTF. The CDR3 DNA reads as TGTGCCTGCTCAACGACGTCCGCTTGGGAGGGCTACACCTTC.

V gene TRBV5-1 combines with J gene TRBJ1-1; D not resolved. V shed 0 bases and J shed 5 bases, with 17 bases lying between them. This CDR3 spans 16 amino acids. CDR1 and CDR2 from the germline V gene are SGHRS and YFSETQ. DNA for the CDR3: TGCGCCAGCAGCTTGGTGCCCCGGGTCGAGGGAACTGAAGCTTTCTTT. Amino acid sequence: CASSLVPRVEGTEAFF.

This chain uses TRBV27 with TRBJ2-4; D assignment may be TRBD1 or TRBD2 (6 bases each). Per germline, CDR1 MNHEY and CDR2 SMNVEV (reference sequence). The CDR3 covers 14 residues. V lost 5 bases and J lost 7, with 15 bases in between. Written as DNA, the CDR3 is TGTGCCAGCAGTCCCGATGGGGGGCCGAACATTCAGTACTTC. Translated, it gives CASSPDGGPNIQYF.